This TCR beta chain was found in a study of control samples from healthy donors and cancer patients. Profiling relied on immunoSEQ multiplex PCR, and the TCRdb table lists in-frame clones only, not all of them. The data contain around 130,000 clones, about 90% of them seen just once; the ten biggest clones take up 30% to 40%. This clone came up once. J gave up 5 bases and V 8 bases, and 3 bases lay outside the gene matches. The CDR3 is made up of 12 amino acids. Germline V gene data show CDR1 as SNHLY and CDR2 as FYNNEI. This TCR derives from a man between 45 and 60 years old in good health. Sequencing was carried out using blood. The chain joins TRBV2 to TRBJ2-1; 7 bases align to TRBD2. The CDR3 here is CASGAGDNEQFF. The CDR3 DNA reads as TGTGCCAGCGGGGCGGGGGACAATGAGCAGTTCTTC. Variable domain in full (rest from reference TRBV2 and TRBJ2-1): EPEVTQTPSHQVTQMGQEVILRCVPISNHLYFYWYRQILGQKVEFLVSFYNNEISEKSEIFDDQFSVERPDGSNFTLKIRSTKLEDSAMYFCASGAGDNEQFFGPGTRLTVL.